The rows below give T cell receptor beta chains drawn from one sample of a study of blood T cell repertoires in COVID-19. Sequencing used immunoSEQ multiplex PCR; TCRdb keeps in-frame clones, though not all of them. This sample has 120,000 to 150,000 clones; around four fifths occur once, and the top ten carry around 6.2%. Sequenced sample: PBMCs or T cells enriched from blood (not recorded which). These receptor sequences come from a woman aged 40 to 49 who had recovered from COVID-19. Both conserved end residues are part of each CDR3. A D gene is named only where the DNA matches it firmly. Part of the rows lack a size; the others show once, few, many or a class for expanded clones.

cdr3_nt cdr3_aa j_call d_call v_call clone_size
TGCAGCGGTAGCGGGAGGGCGACAGATACGCAGTATTTT CSGSGRATDTQYF TRBJ2-3 TRBD2 TRBV29-1 NA
TGTGCCAGCAGCCGGGGGGGCTCCTACAATGAGCAGTTCTTC CASSRGGSYNEQFF TRBJ2-1 TRBD2 TRBV7-2 NA
TGTGCCATCAGTGAAGGACAGGGAGACGATTCACCCCTCCACTTT CAISEGQGDDSPLHF TRBJ1-6 TRBD1 TRBV10-3 NA
TGTGCCAGCAGTACAGGTCGACTAGCGGGGGGGCCCGACAATGAGCAGTTCTTC CASSTGRLAGGPDNEQFF TRBJ2-1 TRBD2 TRBV6-4 NA
TGTGCCAGTAGTATTACTAGCGGGGGAAGGGATGAGCAGTTCTTC CASSITSGGRDEQFF TRBJ2-1 TRBD2 TRBV19 NA
TGTGCCAGCAGCTTATTGGGCGGGGCGGGAGCTACAGATACGCAGTATTTT CASSLLGGAGATDTQYF TRBJ2-3 TRBD2 TRBV11-3 NA
TGTGCCAGCAGCGCAACCGGGACTAGCGGGGGGAGGCTCTACGAGCAGTACTTC CASSATGTSGGRLYEQYF TRBJ2-7 TRBD2 TRBV5-4 NA
TGTGCCAGCTCACCATATCAGGGACAGGGTGATCATACGCAGTATTTT CASSPYQGQGDHTQYF TRBJ2-3 TRBD1 TRBV18 NA
TGCGCCAGCAGCCAAGTCCCTACAGGCGACGGCTACGAGCAGTACTTC CASSQVPTGDGYEQYF TRBJ2-7 NA TRBV4-1 NA
TGTGCCAGCAGCTTCACCTACGAGCAGTACTTC CASSFTYEQYF TRBJ2-7 NA TRBV7-8 NA
TGCGCCAGCAGCCAAGATCCCGGCAATGAGCAGTTCTTC CASSQDPGNEQFF TRBJ2-1 NA TRBV4-1 NA
TGTGCCAGCAGCCCGAGCTCCTACGAGCAGTACTTC CASSPSSYEQYF TRBJ2-7 NA TRBV7-9 NA
TGCGCCAGCAGTGCGGACAGGACCCCGGACTTTTACACCTTC CASSADRTPDFYTF TRBJ1-2 TRBD1 TRBV5-1 NA
TGTGCCAGCAGTGTCGACAGGGGCCCCTATGGCTACACCTTC CASSVDRGPYGYTF TRBJ1-2 TRBD1 TRBV2 NA
TGTGCCAGCAGTTTAGTCAAAGGGGTCTACAATGAGCAGTTCTTC CASSLVKGVYNEQFF TRBJ2-1 NA TRBV27 NA
TGTGCCAGCAGCCCTCTAGTGGCAGGGTTATATGGCTACACCTTC CASSPLVAGLYGYTF TRBJ1-2 NA TRBV7-8 few
TGTGCCAGCAGCTTGCTGGGACAGGGGGCCGGCTACACCTTC CASSLLGQGAGYTF TRBJ1-2 TRBD1 TRBV5-4 NA
TGCAGCGTTGAAGATTATGACAGGGATGGTGGCTACACCTTC CSVEDYDRDGGYTF TRBJ1-2 TRBD1 TRBV29-1 once
TGTGCCAGCAGTGAATTAACAGGGGCTTACGGAAACACCATATATTTT CASSELTGAYGNTIYF TRBJ1-3 TRBD1 TRBV2 NA
TGCGCCAGCAGAGAGGGACTAGCGAACTCCTACGAGCAGTACTTC CASREGLANSYEQYF TRBJ2-7 TRBD2 TRBV10-1 NA
TGCGCCAGCAGCTACCGCGGGACCAACTATGGCTACACCTTC CASSYRGTNYGYTF TRBJ1-2 NA TRBV5-1 NA
TGTGCCAGCAGCGTAACAGGGGGCGCCTACACCGGGGAGCTGTTTTTT CASSVTGGAYTGELFF TRBJ2-2 TRBD1 TRBV7-9 NA
TGTGCCAGCAGCTCAACCGACTCCCGCGAGCAGTACTTC CASSSTDSREQYF TRBJ2-7 NA TRBV9 few
TGTGCCAGCAGTCCCGACCCAGGTCAGAACACTGAAGCTTTCTTT CASSPDPGQNTEAFF TRBJ1-1 NA TRBV3-1/TRBV3-2 NA
TGTGCCAGCAGCCAATTCGCGGGAGGCCCAGATACGCAGTATTTT CASSQFAGGPDTQYF TRBJ2-3 TRBD2 TRBV3-1/TRBV3-2 NA
TGTGCCAGCAAGCGTCAGAACACTGAAGCTTTCTTT CASKRQNTEAFF TRBJ1-1 NA TRBV6-5 NA
TGTGCCAGCAGCCAAGGTAGGTATAGGACGCTAGCGGGATCAGGACAAGAGACCCAGTACTTC CASSQGRYRTLAGSGQETQYF TRBJ2-5 TRBD2 TRBV4-2 NA
TGTGCCAGCAGCCCACCCCGGGGTCGCCCCAATGAGCAGTTCTTC CASSPPRGRPNEQFF TRBJ2-1 NA TRBV3-1/TRBV3-2 NA
TGTGCCAGCAGGTATCAGGGTGAGAATGGCTACACCTTC CASRYQGENGYTF TRBJ1-2 NA TRBV27 NA
TGCGCCAGCAGCCCCCGGGACAGGGGGGAGCAGTACTTC CASSPRDRGEQYF TRBJ2-7 TRBD1 TRBV4-1 NA
TGTGCCAGCAGCCCCGCGGGGGGGGAAAAACTGTTTTTT CASSPAGGEKLFF TRBJ1-4 NA TRBV7-6 NA
TGTGCTAGTGGTCCAGCCGGGGAGACCCAGTACTTC CASGPAGETQYF TRBJ2-5 NA TRBV12-5 once
TGCGCCAGCAGCCAAGTCCCCCCCTCGGACAGAGATCAGCCCCAGCATTTT CASSQVPPSDRDQPQHF TRBJ1-5 NA TRBV4-1 NA